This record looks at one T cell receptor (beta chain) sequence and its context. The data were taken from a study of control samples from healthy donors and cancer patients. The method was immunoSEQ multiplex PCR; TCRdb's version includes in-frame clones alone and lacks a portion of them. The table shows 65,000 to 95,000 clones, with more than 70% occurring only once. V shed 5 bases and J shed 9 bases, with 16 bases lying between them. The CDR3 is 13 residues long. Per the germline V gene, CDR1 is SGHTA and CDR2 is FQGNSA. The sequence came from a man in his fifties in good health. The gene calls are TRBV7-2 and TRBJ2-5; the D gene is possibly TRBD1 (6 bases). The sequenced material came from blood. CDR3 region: CASSLVTTGPQYF. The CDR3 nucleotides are TGTGCCAGCAGCCTAGTTACCACAGGGCCCCAGTACTTC.